The T cell receptor (beta chain) under discussion was sequenced for a study of OX40 agonist ivuxolimab in advanced cancers. Profiled with immunoSEQ multiplex PCR; TCRdb holds only in-frame clones, not every one. The sample includes about 46,000 clones, around nine tenths of them seen just once. After removal of 9 bases from V and 9 bases from J, the junction contained 4 bases not matched to a gene. The CDR3 has 11 residues. Looked up from germline, CDR1 is ENHRY and CDR2 is SYGVKD. This sequence originates from an adult with an advanced solid tumor such as melanoma, head and neck, liver or kidney cancer. Sample: CD4+ or CD8+ T cells sorted from blood, taken in a trial of the OX40 agonist ivuxolimab. The gene calls are TRBV10-3 and TRBJ2-1; 8 bases are shared with TRBD2. CDR3: CAISTSVEQFF. As DNA, the CDR3 is TGTGCCATTTCGACTAGCGTTGAGCAGTTCTTC.